The rows below give T cell receptor beta chains drawn from one sample of a study of T cells after yellow fever vaccination. TCRdb reprocessed the 5' RACE reads with MiXCR, giving one entry per CDR3 protein. The table includes about 150,000 distinct CDR3 sequences, 5% to 8% detected once. This material consisted of CD4+ T cells sorted from PBMCs, taken 10 days after the yellow fever booster vaccination. Receptors were obtained from a man aged 25-45 years who received the YFV17D yellow fever vaccine. Each CDR3 is given with its conserved first and last residue. D genes are given only for firm matches. Where a row states a size, it is once, few, many or the class of an expanded clone; other rows omit it.

V: TRBV4-2
D: TRBD1
size: -
J: TRBJ1-2
CDR3: CASSPGTGWYGYTF
DNA: TGTGCCAGCAGCCCCGGGACAGGGTGGTATGGCTACACCTTC

V: TRBV20-1
D: -
size: many
J: TRBJ1-5
CDR3: CSAPLKSNQPQHF
DNA: TGCAGTGCCCCCCTTAAAAGCAATCAGCCCCAGCATTTT

V: TRBV7-2
D: TRBD2
size: few
J: TRBJ2-7
CDR3: CASSLSGRAGEQYF
DNA: TGTGCCAGCAGCTTATCCGGGAGGGCTGGCGAGCAGTACTTC

V: TRBV23-1
D: -
size: -
J: TRBJ2-4
CDR3: CASSREGEEESKNIQYF
DNA: TGCGCCAGCAGTCGAGAGGGAGAAGAGGAGTCCAAAAACATTCAGTACTTC

V: TRBV20-1
D: -
size: few
J: TRBJ2-7
CDR3: CSARDRGSWKTGEQYF
DNA: TGCAGTGCTAGAGATCGCGGAAGTTGGAAGACCGGCGAGCAGTACTTC

V: TRBV12-3/TRBV12-4
D: -
size: -
J: TRBJ2-2
CDR3: CASSYGTGELFF
DNA: TGTGCCAGCAGTTACGGCACCGGGGAGCTGTTTTTT

V: TRBV20-1
D: -
size: many
J: TRBJ2-5
CDR3: CSAVISGQETQYF
DNA: TGCAGTGCTGTCATTAGCGGCCAAGAGACCCAGTACTTC

V: TRBV3-1
D: TRBD2
size: many
J: TRBJ2-2
CDR3: CASSPTSGSGTGELFF
DNA: TGTGCCAGCAGCCCGACTAGCGGGAGTGGAACCGGGGAGCTGTTTTTT

V: TRBV5-8
D: -
size: many
J: TRBJ2-3
CDR3: CASSPESDTQYF
DNA: TGTGCCAGCAGCCCCGAGTCCGATACGCAGTATTTT

V: TRBV20-1
D: -
size: -
J: TRBJ2-2
CDR3: CSSTMRGSTGELFF
DNA: TGCAGTAGCACTATGCGGGGTAGCACCGGGGAGCTGTTTTTT

V: TRBV10-3
D: -
size: -
J: TRBJ2-6
CDR3: CAISTQGLRNSGANVLTF
DNA: TGTGCCATCAGTACACAGGGACTGAGAAACTCTGGGGCCAACGTCCTGACTTTC

V: TRBV2
D: TRBD1
size: many
J: TRBJ2-7
CDR3: CASSTDRDYEQYF
DNA: TGTGCCAGCAGTACGGACAGGGACTACGAGCAGTACTTC

V: TRBV3-1
D: -
size: many
J: TRBJ2-7
CDR3: CASSQTGEQYF
DNA: TGTGCCAGCAGCCAGACCGGTGAGCAGTACTTC

V: TRBV7-2
D: TRBD2
size: -
J: TRBJ2-1
CDR3: CASSLAVSSGLRGNEQFF
DNA: TGTGCCAGCAGCTTAGCCGTGTCTAGCGGACTACGGGGCAATGAGCAGTTCTTC

V: TRBV10-3
D: TRBD2
size: -
J: TRBJ2-3
CDR3: CAIKRTSGTGRGTQYF
DNA: TGTGCCATCAAACGGACTAGCGGGACGGGGCGGGGTACGCAGTATTTT

V: TRBV6-6
D: -
size: few
J: TRBJ1-6
CDR3: CASRLQNSPLHF
DNA: TGTGCCAGCAGACTACAGAATTCACCCCTCCACTTT

V: TRBV7-2
D: TRBD1
size: many
J: TRBJ2-7
CDR3: CASSFRWGQSYEQYF
DNA: TGTGCCAGCAGCTTTCGGTGGGGACAGTCCTACGAGCAGTACTTC

V: TRBV19
D: -
size: many
J: TRBJ2-1
CDR3: CASSDYASYNEQFF
DNA: TGTGCCAGTAGTGACTACGCCTCCTACAATGAGCAGTTCTTC

V: TRBV24-1
D: TRBD2
size: many
J: TRBJ2-1
CDR3: CATSDPSGYNEQFF
DNA: TGTGCCACCAGTGATCCTAGCGGTTACAATGAGCAGTTCTTC

V: TRBV5-5
D: TRBD2
size: many
J: TRBJ2-3
CDR3: CASSQGAGLAPDTQYF
DNA: TGTGCCAGCAGCCAAGGTGCGGGACTAGCGCCAGATACGCAGTATTTT

V: TRBV29-1
D: -
size: few
J: TRBJ2-1
CDR3: CSVEDFSSEGNEQFF
DNA: TGCAGCGTTGAAGATTTCAGCTCGGAGGGGAATGAGCAGTTCTTC

V: TRBV21-1
D: -
size: many
J: TRBJ2-7
CDR3: CASSRGQGAHSSYEQYF
DNA: TGTGCCAGCAGCAGGGGACAGGGGGCTCATAGCTCCTACGAGCAGTACTTC

V: TRBV15
D: TRBD2
size: many
J: TRBJ2-1
CDR3: CATSRARLAGKLGDEQFF
DNA: TGTGCCACCAGCAGAGCCAGACTAGCGGGAAAGTTGGGCGATGAGCAGTTCTTC

V: TRBV28
D: TRBD2
size: many
J: TRBJ2-7
CDR3: CASSLSLGGVREQYF
DNA: TGTGCCAGCAGTTTATCTCTGGGGGGGGTCCGGGAGCAGTACTTC

V: TRBV7-9
D: -
size: few
J: TRBJ1-2
CDR3: CASSLVGDGYTF
DNA: TGTGCCAGCAGCTTAGTTGGGGATGGCTACACCTTC

V: TRBV24-1
D: -
size: -
J: TRBJ1-4
CDR3: CATSDLRGNEKLFF
DNA: TGTGCCACCAGTGATTTGAGGGGGAATGAAAAACTGTTTTTT

V: TRBV5-1
D: TRBD2
size: many
J: TRBJ2-3
CDR3: CASSQATSGTGSDTQYF
DNA: TGCGCCAGCAGCCAAGCAACTAGCGGGACGGGGTCAGATACGCAGTATTTT

V: TRBV28
D: -
size: many
J: TRBJ2-2
CDR3: CASSQKPGTLNTGELFF
DNA: TGTGCCAGCAGTCAAAAACCCGGGACTTTGAACACCGGGGAGCTGTTTTTT

V: TRBV5-1
D: -
size: many
J: TRBJ2-3
CDR3: CASSLEHGPDTQYF
DNA: TGCGCCAGCAGCTTGGAGCATGGACCCGATACGCAGTATTTT

V: TRBV5-1
D: -
size: many
J: TRBJ2-5
CDR3: CASSLVPKETQYF
DNA: TGCGCCAGCAGCTTGGTCCCAAAAGAGACCCAGTACTTC

V: TRBV11-2
D: -
size: many
J: TRBJ2-1
CDR3: CASSQPVPGPQFF
DNA: TGTGCCAGCAGCCAGCCGGTGCCGGGACCACAGTTCTTC

V: TRBV7-8
D: -
size: many
J: TRBJ2-7
CDR3: CASSIQDRAEQYF
DNA: TGTGCCAGCAGCATCCAGGACAGAGCTGAGCAGTACTTC

V: TRBV29-1
D: -
size: many
J: TRBJ2-1
CDR3: CSVAEGYNEQFF
DNA: TGCAGCGTTGCGGAGGGGTACAATGAGCAGTTCTTC

V: TRBV7-8
D: TRBD1
size: many
J: TRBJ1-5
CDR3: CASSHGQAGQPQHF
DNA: TGTGCCAGCAGCCACGGACAGGCGGGTCAGCCCCAGCATTTT

V: TRBV10-3
D: -
size: few
J: TRBJ1-2
CDR3: CAISGGNYGYTF
DNA: TGTGCCATCAGTGGCGGGAACTATGGCTACACCTTC

V: TRBV11-2
D: TRBD2
size: many
J: TRBJ2-5
CDR3: CASSRFTGGRAQETQYF
DNA: TGTGCCAGCAGCCGTTTCACAGGCGGGAGGGCCCAAGAGACCCAGTACTTC

V: TRBV20-1
D: TRBD1
size: many
J: TRBJ1-4
CDR3: CSVGQGSEKLFF
DNA: TGCAGTGTAGGACAGGGGAGTGAAAAACTGTTTTTT

V: TRBV20-1
D: -
size: many
J: TRBJ2-7
CDR3: CSATFYEQYF
DNA: TGCAGTGCTACATTTTACGAGCAGTACTTC

V: TRBV27
D: -
size: many
J: TRBJ2-5
CDR3: CASSPLREGVETQYF
DNA: TGTGCCAGCAGTCCCCTCCGAGAGGGGGTGGAGACCCAGTACTTC

V: TRBV5-1
D: TRBD2
size: many
J: TRBJ2-3
CDR3: CASRILAGNTDTQYF
DNA: TGCGCCAGCAGAATCTTAGCGGGAAACACAGATACGCAGTATTTT

V: TRBV20-1
D: TRBD1
size: many
J: TRBJ2-1
CDR3: CSASTGLSGHNEQFF
DNA: TGCAGTGCGTCGACAGGGTTAAGTGGCCACAATGAGCAGTTCTTC

V: TRBV7-2
D: -
size: many
J: TRBJ2-1
CDR3: CASSNDVSSYNEQFF
DNA: TGTGCCAGCAGCAACGACGTAAGTTCCTACAATGAGCAGTTCTTC